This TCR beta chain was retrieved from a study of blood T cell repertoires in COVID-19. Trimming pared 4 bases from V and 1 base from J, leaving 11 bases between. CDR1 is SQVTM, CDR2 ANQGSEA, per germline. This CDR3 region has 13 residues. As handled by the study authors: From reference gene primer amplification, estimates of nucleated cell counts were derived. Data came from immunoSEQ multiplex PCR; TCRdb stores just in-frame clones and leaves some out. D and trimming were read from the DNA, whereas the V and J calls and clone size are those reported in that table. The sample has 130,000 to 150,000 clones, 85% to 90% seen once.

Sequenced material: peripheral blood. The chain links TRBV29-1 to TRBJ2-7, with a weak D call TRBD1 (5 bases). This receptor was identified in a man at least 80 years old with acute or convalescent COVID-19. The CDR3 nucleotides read TGCAGCGTTGCCCAGGGTGGGTCCTACGAGCAGTACTTC. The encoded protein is CSVAQGGSYEQYF.